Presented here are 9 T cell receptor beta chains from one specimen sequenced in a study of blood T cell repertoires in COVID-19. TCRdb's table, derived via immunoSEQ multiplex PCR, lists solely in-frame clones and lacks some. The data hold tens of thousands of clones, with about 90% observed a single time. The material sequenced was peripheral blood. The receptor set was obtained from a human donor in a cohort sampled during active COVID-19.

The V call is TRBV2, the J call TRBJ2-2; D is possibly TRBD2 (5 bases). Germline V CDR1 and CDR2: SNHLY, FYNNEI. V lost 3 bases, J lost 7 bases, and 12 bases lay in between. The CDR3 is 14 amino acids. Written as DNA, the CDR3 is TGTGCCAGCAGTGAGGGAGTCTCTAGCGGGGAGCTGTTTTTT. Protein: CASSEGVSSGELFF.

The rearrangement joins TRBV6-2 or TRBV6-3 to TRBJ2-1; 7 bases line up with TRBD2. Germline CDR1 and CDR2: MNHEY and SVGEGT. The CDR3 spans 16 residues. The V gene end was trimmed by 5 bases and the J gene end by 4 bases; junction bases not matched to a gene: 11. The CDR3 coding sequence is TGTGCCAGCAGTCGTGAGGGGAGGGGAGGATACAATGAGCAGTTCTTC. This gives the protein CASSREGRGGYNEQFF.

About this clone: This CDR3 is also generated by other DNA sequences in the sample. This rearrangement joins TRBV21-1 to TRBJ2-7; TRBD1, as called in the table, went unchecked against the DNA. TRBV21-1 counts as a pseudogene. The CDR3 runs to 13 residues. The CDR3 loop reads CAKKWWDNYEQYF. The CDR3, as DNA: TGTGCCAAGAAGTGGTGGGACAACTACGAGCAGTACTTC.

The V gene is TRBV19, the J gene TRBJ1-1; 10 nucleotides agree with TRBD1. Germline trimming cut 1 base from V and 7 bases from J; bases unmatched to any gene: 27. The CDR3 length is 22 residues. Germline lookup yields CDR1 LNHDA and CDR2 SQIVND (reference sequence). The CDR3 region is CASSIGEIRLRTGGQGSNEAFF. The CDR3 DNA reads TGTGCCAGTAGTATAGGCGAGATAAGGTTGAGGACAGGGGGGCAGGGGTCGAATGAAGCTTTCTTT. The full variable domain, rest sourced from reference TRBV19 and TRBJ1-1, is DGGITQSPKYLFRKEGQNVTLSCEQNLNHDAMYWYRQDPGQGLRLIYYSQIVNDFQKGDIAEGYSVSREKKESFPLTVTSAQKNPTAFYLCASSIGEIRLRTGGQGSNEAFFGQGTRLTVV.

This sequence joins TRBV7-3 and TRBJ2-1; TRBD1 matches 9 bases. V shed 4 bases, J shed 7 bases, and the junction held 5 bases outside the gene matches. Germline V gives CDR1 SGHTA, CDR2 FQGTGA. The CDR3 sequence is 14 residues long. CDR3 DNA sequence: TGTGCCAGCAGCTCCACAGGGGGCGAAAATGAGCAGTTCTTC. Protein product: CASSSTGGENEQFF.

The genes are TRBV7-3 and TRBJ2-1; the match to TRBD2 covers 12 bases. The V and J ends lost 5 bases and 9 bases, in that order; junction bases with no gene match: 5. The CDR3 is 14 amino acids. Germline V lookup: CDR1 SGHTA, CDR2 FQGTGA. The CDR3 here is CASSRSLAGGEQFF. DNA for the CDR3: TGTGCCAGCAGCCGATCACTAGCGGGGGGTGAGCAGTTCTTC.

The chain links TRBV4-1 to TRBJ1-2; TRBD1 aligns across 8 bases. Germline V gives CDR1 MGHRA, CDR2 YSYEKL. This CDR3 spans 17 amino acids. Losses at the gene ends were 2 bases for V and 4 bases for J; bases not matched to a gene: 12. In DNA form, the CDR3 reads TGCGCCAGCAGCCAACAGCCCCTTCAGGGGGCAGTCTATGGCTACACCTTC. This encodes CASSQQPLQGAVYGYTF.

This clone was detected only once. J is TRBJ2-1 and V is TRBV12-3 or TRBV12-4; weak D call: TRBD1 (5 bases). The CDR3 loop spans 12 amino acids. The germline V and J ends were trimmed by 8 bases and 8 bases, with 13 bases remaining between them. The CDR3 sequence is CASGRVGDEQFF. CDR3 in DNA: TGTGCCAGCGGCAGGGTAGGGGATGAGCAGTTCTTC.

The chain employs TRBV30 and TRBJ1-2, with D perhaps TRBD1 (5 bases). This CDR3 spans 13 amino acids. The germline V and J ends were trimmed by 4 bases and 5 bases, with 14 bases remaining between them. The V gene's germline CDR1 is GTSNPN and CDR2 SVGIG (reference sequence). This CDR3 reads CAWTRAATYGYTF. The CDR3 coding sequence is TGTGCCTGGACCAGGGCCGCGACATATGGCTACACCTTC.